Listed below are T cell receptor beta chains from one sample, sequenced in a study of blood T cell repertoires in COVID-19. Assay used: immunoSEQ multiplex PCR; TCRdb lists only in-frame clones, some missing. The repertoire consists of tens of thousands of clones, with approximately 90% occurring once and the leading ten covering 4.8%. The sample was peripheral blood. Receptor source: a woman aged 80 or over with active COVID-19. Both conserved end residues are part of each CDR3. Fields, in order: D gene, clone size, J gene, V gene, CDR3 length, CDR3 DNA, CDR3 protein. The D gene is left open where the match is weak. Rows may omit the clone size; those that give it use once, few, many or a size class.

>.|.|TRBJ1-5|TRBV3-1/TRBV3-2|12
TGTGCCAGCAGTCAAGATCCGCAGCCCCAGCATTTT
CASSQDPQPQHF
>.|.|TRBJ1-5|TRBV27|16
TGTGCCAGCAGTTTACTAGGGGGATCTATGGGTCAGCCCCAGCATTTT
CASSLLGGSMGQPQHF
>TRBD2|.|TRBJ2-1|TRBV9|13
TGTGCCAGCAACGATCTAGCGGACAATGAGCAGTTCTTC
CASNDLADNEQFF
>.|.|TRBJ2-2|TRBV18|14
TGTGCCAGCTCACCATCAGGAAACACCGGGGAGCTGTTTTTT
CASSPSGNTGELFF
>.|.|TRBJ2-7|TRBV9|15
TGTGCCAGCAGCGTTGGGGGGTCGAGGTCCTACGAGCAGTACTTC
CASSVGGSRSYEQYF
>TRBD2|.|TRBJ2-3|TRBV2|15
TGTGCCAGCAGCCCGGCTAGCGGTGGAGTAGATACGCAGTATTTT
CASSPASGGVDTQYF
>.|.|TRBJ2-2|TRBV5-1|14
TGCGCCAGCAGCGGAGGATCGGGCACCGGGGAGCTGTTTTTT
CASSGGSGTGELFF
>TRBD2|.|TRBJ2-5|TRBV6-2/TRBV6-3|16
TGTGCCAGCAGTCCCGGGACTAGCGGGAGCCAAGAGACCCAGTACTTC
CASSPGTSGSQETQYF
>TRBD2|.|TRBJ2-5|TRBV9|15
TGTGCCAGCAGCGCGACTAGCGGGAGGAGCGAGACCCAGTACTTC
CASSATSGRSETQYF
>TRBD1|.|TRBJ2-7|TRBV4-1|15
TGCGCCAGCAGCCCGGGACAGCTCTTCTCCTACGAGCAGTACTTC
CASSPGQLFSYEQYF
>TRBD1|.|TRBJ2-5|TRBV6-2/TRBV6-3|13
TGTGCCAGCAGTTCGACAGGGGGAGAGACCCAGTACTTC
CASSSTGGETQYF
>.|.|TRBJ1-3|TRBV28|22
TGTGCCAGCAGTTTCCGAATGCGCCTCAAGGCAAAACGCCGGGGCTCTGGAAACACCATATATTTT
CASSFRMRLKAKRRGSGNTIYF
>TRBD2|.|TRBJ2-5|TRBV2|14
TGTGCCAGCAGTGAAGTTAGCGGGAGCGAGACCCAGTACTTC
CASSEVSGSETQYF
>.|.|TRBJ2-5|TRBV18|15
TGTGCCAGCTCACCAACAACTAACCCCCAAGAGACCCAGTACTTC
CASSPTTNPQETQYF
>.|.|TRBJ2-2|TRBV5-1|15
TGCGCCAGCAGCTTCCGACAGGCGAACACCGGGGAGCTGTTTTTT
CASSFRQANTGELFF
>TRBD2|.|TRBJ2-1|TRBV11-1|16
TGTGCCAGCAGTCTAGGGGGACTAGCGCACTACAATGAGCAGTTCTTC
CASSLGGLAHYNEQFF
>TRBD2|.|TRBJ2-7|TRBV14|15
TGTGCCAGCAGCCAAGGACTAGCGGGAGTCTACGAGCAGTACTTC
CASSQGLAGVYEQYF
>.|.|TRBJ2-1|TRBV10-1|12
TGCGCCAGCAGTGAGAGGGGGAGTGAGCAGTTCTTC
CASSERGSEQFF
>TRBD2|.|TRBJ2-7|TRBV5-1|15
TGCGCCAGCAGCTTGGTTCTAGCGGGAGGTAACGAGCAGTACTTC
CASSLVLAGGNEQYF
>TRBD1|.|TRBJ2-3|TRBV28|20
TGTGCCAGCAGTTTTGATCTGGGGACAGGGGCGGGAAAGGGCACAGATACGCAGTATTTT
CASSFDLGTGAGKGTDTQYF
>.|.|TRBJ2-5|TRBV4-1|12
TGCGCCAGCAGTAACAACCCAGAGACCCAGTACTTC
CASSNNPETQYF
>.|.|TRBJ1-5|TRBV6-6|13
TGTGCCAGCAGATCGGTCCTTAATCAGCCCCAGCGTTTT
CASRSVLNQPQRF
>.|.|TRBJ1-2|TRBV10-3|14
TGTGCCATCAGTGTAAAGGACAGCGGTTATGGCTACACCTTC
CAISVKDSGYGYTF
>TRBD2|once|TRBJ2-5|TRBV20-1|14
TGCAGTGCTAGTCCTAGCGGGAGAGGAGAGACCCAGTACTTC
CSASPSGRGETQYF
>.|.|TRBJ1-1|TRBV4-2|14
TGTGCCAGCAGCCAAGATTGGGCAGTCACTGAAGCTTTCTTT
CASSQDWAVTEAFF
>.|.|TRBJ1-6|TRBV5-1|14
TGCGCCAGCAGCTTGGACGGGGGAGACTCACCCCTCCACTTT
CASSLDGGDSPLHF
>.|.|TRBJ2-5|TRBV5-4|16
TGTGCCAGCAGCTTGAGGACTTTAGGACAGACAGAGACCCAGTACTTC
CASSLRTLGQTETQYF
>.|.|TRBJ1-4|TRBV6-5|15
TGTGCCAGCCGAGGGCAGAGCGCCTTAAATGAAAAACTGTTTTTT
CASRGQSALNEKLFF
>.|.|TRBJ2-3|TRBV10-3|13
TGTGCCATCATGCCTAGCGACACAGATACGCAGTATTTT
CAIMPSDTDTQYF
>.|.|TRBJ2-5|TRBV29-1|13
TGCAGCGTCCTGACAGTCCGCCAGGAGACCCAGTACTTC
CSVLTVRQETQYF
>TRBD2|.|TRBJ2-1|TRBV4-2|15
TGTGCCAGCAGCCAAGCAACGGGAGGGCCACCTGAGCAGTTCTTC
CASSQATGGPPEQFF
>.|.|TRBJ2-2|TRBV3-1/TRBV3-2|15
TGTGCCAGCAGCCACTTTAGCGGGAACACCGGGGAGCTGTTTTTT
CASSHFSGNTGELFF
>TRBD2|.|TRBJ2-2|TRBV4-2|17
TGTGCCAGCAGCGGCGGGCGGGAGGGCCGAGGCACCGGGGAGCTGTTTTTT
CASSGGREGRGTGELFF
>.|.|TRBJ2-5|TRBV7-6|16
TGTGCCAGCAGCCCAGTAGGGGGAGGGGTACAAGAGACCCAGTACTTC
CASSPVGGGVQETQYF
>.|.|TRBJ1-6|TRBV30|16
TGTGCCTGGAGGGCGCGGCGGGCAGCGACCAATTCACCCCTCCACTTT
CAWRARRAATNSPLHF